This is a list of T cell receptor beta chains from one sample in a study of shared clonotypes between healthy human individuals. The data were produced by immunoSEQ multiplex PCR, yet TCRdb's version contains in-frame clones alone and is incomplete. This sample has around 2.1 million clones; approximately 94% occur once, and the top ten carry around 0.13%. Sequenced: naive CD4+ T cells sorted from blood. The receptors stem from a man aged 18 to 30 in good health. Both conserved end residues are part of each CDR3. A D gene is named only where the DNA matches it firmly. Not all rows give a size; the values are once, few, many and, for expanded clones, a class.

v_gene	j_gene	d_gene	abundance	CDR3aa	CDR3nt
TRBV2	TRBJ1-2	TRBD1	NA	CASRGTGGIFGYTF	TGTGCCAGCAGGGGGACAGGGGGCATCTTCGGCTACACCTTC
TRBV28	TRBJ2-5	NA	NA	CASSTPLRETQYF	TGTGCCAGCAGTACCCCCCTCCGGGAGACCCAGTACTTC
TRBV2	TRBJ2-3	NA	NA	CASSDARGMGTDTQYF	TGTGCCAGCAGTGACGCTAGGGGCATGGGCACAGATACGCAGTATTTT
TRBV2	TRBJ2-5	TRBD2	NA	CASNGGGETQYF	TGTGCCAGCAACGGCGGGGGAGAGACCCAGTACTTC
TRBV28	TRBJ2-6	TRBD1	NA	CASSQMTGGLAGANVLTF	TGTGCCAGCAGCCAAATGACAGGGGGCTTAGCTGGGGCCAACGTCCTGACTTTC
TRBV2	TRBJ2-7	TRBD1	NA	CASSPLGTGYEQYF	TGTGCCAGCAGTCCGTTAGGGACAGGCTACGAGCAGTACTTC
TRBV10-3	TRBJ2-3	NA	NA	CAIRLTERTDTQYF	TGTGCCATCAGACTTACGGAGCGCACAGATACGCAGTATTTT
TRBV30	TRBJ1-1	NA	NA	CAWSSGTEAFF	TGTGCCTGGAGTTCGGGAACTGAAGCTTTCTTT
TRBV11-3	TRBJ2-1	TRBD2	NA	CASSLIGAGGPVEQFF	TGTGCCAGCAGCTTAATTGGTGCGGGAGGGCCGGTTGAGCAGTTCTTC
TRBV6-6	TRBJ2-2	NA	NA	CASSYSGNGELFF	TGTGCCAGCAGTTACTCGGGGAACGGGGAGCTGTTTTTT
TRBV15	TRBJ2-7	TRBD1	NA	CATSKTGDRGREQYF	TGTGCCACCAGCAAAACCGGGGACAGGGGACGCGAGCAGTACTTC
TRBV30	TRBJ2-7	NA	NA	CAWTNGPRYEQYF	TGTGCCTGGACCAACGGACCGAGGTACGAGCAGTACTTC
TRBV11-2	TRBJ1-2	NA	once	CASSLSGVRSDGYTF	TGTGCCAGCAGCTTATCGGGGGTCAGGTCGGATGGCTACACCTTC
TRBV18	TRBJ1-5	NA	NA	CASSPHPNQPQHF	TGTGCCAGCTCACCTCACCCCAATCAGCCCCAGCATTTT
TRBV4-1	TRBJ2-5	NA	NA	CASSLGLEETQYF	TGCGCCAGCAGCCTAGGACTGGAAGAGACCCAGTACTTC
TRBV4-3	TRBJ2-2	NA	NA	CASSQNPAAPGELFF	TGCGCCAGCAGCCAAAATCCCGCAGCTCCCGGGGAGCTGTTTTTT
TRBV11-2	TRBJ2-7	TRBD1	NA	CASSLGNRGTYEQYF	TGTGCCAGCAGCTTGGGGAACAGGGGAACCTACGAGCAGTACTTC
TRBV10-2	TRBJ1-1	NA	NA	CASTLTENTEAFF	TGCGCCAGCACTCTGACAGAGAACACTGAAGCTTTCTTT
TRBV7-9	TRBJ1-2	NA	NA	CASSLAQTVGGYGYTF	TGTGCCAGCAGCTTAGCGCAGACAGTCGGGGGCTATGGCTACACCTTC
TRBV5-1	TRBJ1-3	NA	NA	CASSLAGQISGNTIYF	TGCGCCAGCAGCTTGGCAGGACAAATCTCTGGAAACACCATATATTTT
TRBV29-1	TRBJ1-3	NA	NA	CSPESNPTARHLSGNTIYF	TGCAGCCCAGAATCTAACCCCACCGCGAGACACCTGTCTGGAAACACCATATATTTT
TRBV7-2	TRBJ1-4	NA	once	CASSLRQATNEKLFF	TGTGCCAGCAGCCTCAGACAGGCAACTAATGAAAAACTGTTTTTT
TRBV19	TRBJ2-3	NA	NA	CASSRYTDTQYF	TGTGCCAGTAGCAGGTACACAGATACGCAGTATTTT
TRBV6-7	TRBJ2-2	NA	NA	CASRWRNRNGELFF	TGTGCCAGCAGATGGCGTAATAGGAACGGGGAGCTGTTTTTT
TRBV7-9	TRBJ1-4	NA	NA	CASSLTPGGLFF	TGTGCCAGCAGCCTGACCCCCGGGGGACTGTTTTTT
TRBV19	TRBJ2-5	TRBD1	NA	CASSWAGGETQYF	TGTGCCAGTAGTTGGGCAGGGGGCGAGACCCAGTACTTC
TRBV29-1	TRBJ1-2	NA	NA	CSVGLEQSYGYTF	TGCAGCGTTGGGTTAGAACAATCTTATGGCTACACCTTC
TRBV10-3	TRBJ2-1	NA	NA	CAISESNRVNGEQFF	TGTGCCATCAGTGAGTCGAACAGGGTCAATGGTGAGCAGTTCTTC
TRBV10-3	TRBJ2-5	TRBD1	NA	CAISESTGVGETQYF	TGTGCCATCAGTGAGTCCACAGGGGTCGGAGAGACCCAGTACTTC
TRBV6-1	TRBJ1-2	NA	NA	CASSSAGTGYGYTF	TGTGCCAGCAGTTCTGCAGGGACGGGGTATGGCTACACCTTC
TRBV4-1	TRBJ2-2	NA	NA	CASSRIPVLGNTGELFF	TGCGCCAGCAGCCGAATACCGGTTTTAGGGAACACCGGGGAGCTGTTTTTT
TRBV27	TRBJ2-7	NA	NA	CASAPTGNTYEQYF	TGTGCCAGCGCTCCGACAGGAAATACCTACGAGCAGTACTTC
TRBV12-5	TRBJ2-3	TRBD2	once	CASGKGREKSASTDTQYF	TGTGCTAGTGGTAAGGGGCGGGAGAAGTCCGCTAGCACAGATACGCAGTATTTT
TRBV19	TRBJ1-3	NA	NA	CASNFIRGDHRTIYF	TGTGCCAGTAACTTCATAAGGGGGGACCATCGCACCATATATTTT